The source of this TCR beta chain is a study of T cells after yellow fever vaccination. From the 5' RACE reads, TCRdb called clonotypes with MiXCR, one entry per CDR3 protein. The sample has a few hundred thousand distinct CDR3 sequences, roughly 7% seen once. CDR1 and CDR2 (germline): KGHDR, SFDVKD. Between the trimmed V and J ends, which lost 5 bases and 4 bases, there was a span of 11 bases. The CDR3 contains 14 residues. Of note for this clonotype: What it binds is unknown.

Whole-study results and caveats: Booster samples showed a return of most primary-vaccination clones (roughly 96% CD4, 88% CD8).

This receptor was obtained from a man between 18 and 29 years old who received the YFV17D yellow fever vaccine. The chain is built from TRBV24-1 and TRBJ2-1; the D gene is possibly TRBD2 (5 bases). Sample: PBMCs, taken about 41 days after the first yellow fever vaccination. The CDR3 loop reads CATSGRGLYNEQFF. In DNA, the CDR3 is TGTGCCACCAGTGGTCGCGGACTTTACAATGAGCAGTTCTTC.